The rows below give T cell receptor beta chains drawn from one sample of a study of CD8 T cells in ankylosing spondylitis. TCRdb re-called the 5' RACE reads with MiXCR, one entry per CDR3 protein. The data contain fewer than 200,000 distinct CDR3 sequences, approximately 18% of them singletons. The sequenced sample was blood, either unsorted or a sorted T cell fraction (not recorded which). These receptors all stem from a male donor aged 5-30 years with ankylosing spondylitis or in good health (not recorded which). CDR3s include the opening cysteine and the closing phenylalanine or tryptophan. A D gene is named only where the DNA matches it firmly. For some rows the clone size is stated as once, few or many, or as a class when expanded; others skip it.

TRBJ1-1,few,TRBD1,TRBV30,TGTGCCTGGTCTGGACAGGCGAACACTGAAGCTTTCTTT,CAWSGQANTEAFF
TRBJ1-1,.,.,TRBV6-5,TGTGCCAGCAGTTATCCGTTTTCGGCTGAAGCTTTCTTT,CASSYPFSAEAFF
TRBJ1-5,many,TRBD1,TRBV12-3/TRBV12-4,TGTGCCAGCAGCAGGGACAGGGGGCTACGCCAGCCCCAGCATTTT,CASSRDRGLRQPQHF
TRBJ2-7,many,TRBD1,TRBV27,TGTGCCAGCAGTCCCGGACAGGAAATATCCTACGAGCAGTACTTC,CASSPGQEISYEQYF
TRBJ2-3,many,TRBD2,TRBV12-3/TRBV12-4,TGTGCCAGCAGTGAACTAGCGGGAGTGGCAGATACGCAGTATTTT,CASSELAGVADTQYF
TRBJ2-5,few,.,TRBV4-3,TGCGCCAGCAGCCAAGACGGGACGAGAGCGGAGACCCAGTACTTC,CASSQDGTRAETQYF
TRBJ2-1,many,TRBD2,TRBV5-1,TGCGCCAGCAGCTTGGTACTAGCGACCAACAATGAGCAGTTCTTC,CASSLVLATNNEQFF
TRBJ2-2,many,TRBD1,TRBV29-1,TGCAGCGCCGGGACAGGGGGTATCCCGAACACCGGGGAGCTGTTTTTT,CSAGTGGIPNTGELFF
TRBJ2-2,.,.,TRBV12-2,TGTGCAAGTCGCTTCCGCGAGATGGGGCGGGAGCTGTTTTTT,CASRFREMGRELFF
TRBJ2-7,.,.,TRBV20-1,TGCAGTGCCCGATCAGTACGTCTCTACGAGCAGTACTTC,CSARSVRLYEQYF
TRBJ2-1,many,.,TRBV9,TGTGCCAGCAGCGTAGGTTATGAGCAGTTCTTC,CASSVGYEQFF
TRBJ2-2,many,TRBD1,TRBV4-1,TGCGCCAGCAGCCAAGTTCGGGGACAGGGGATGAACACCGGGGAGCTGTTTTTT,CASSQVRGQGMNTGELFF
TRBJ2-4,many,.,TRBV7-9,TGTGCCAGCAGCCCGCGACAGCCACTAGCCAAAAACATTCAGTACTTC,CASSPRQPLAKNIQYF